The 5 T cell receptor beta chains below all came from one sample that was sequenced in a study of shared clonotypes between healthy human individuals (dated by TCRdb to 2020 to 2022). Receptors were amplified or captured by the immunoSEQ multiplex PCR assay. TCRdb retrieved this table from immuneACCESS and kept in-frame rearrangements only. Not all clones are present; in checked studies, unresolved V genes account for under half, and no reason is known for the remainder. This sample comprises about 2.2 million clones, around 95% of them detected only once. Of the sample, about 1.6% is held by the ten largest clones. CD8 naive samples were CD45RO-negative cells positively selected for CCR7, giving a CD45RA+CCR7+ population that excluded TemRA cells. Input material: naive CD8+ T cells from PBMCs. Reading the label with the study, this specimen's cell subset or site is: CD45RA+CCR7+. Every receptor here comes from a man between 18 and 29 years old in good health. Some clones in this sample may be carry-over from other donors' samples.

V gene TRBV12-2 combines with J gene TRBJ2-7; whether TRBD1, the table's D call, matches the DNA was not checked. TRBV12-2 is termed a pseudogene. This CDR3 has 14 residues. CDR3 protein: CASRLVQGVAEQYF. Here the CDR3 DNA reads TGTGCAAGTCGGCTCGTCCAGGGGGTTGCCGAGCAGTACTTC.

The gene calls are TRBV15 and TRBJ2-3; D remains ambiguous. Germline assignment: CDR1 LNHNV and CDR2 YYDKDF (reference sequence). V gave up 11 bases and J gave up 0 bases, with 12 bases separating them. The CDR3 totals 13 residues. The CDR3 DNA reads as TGTGCCTCGAGTCTTACTAGCACAGATACGCAGTATTTT. It is translated as CASSLTSTDTQYF.

The V call is TRBV30, the J call TRBJ1-1; D ambiguous. The V end lost 4 bases, the J end lost 0 bases, and 9 bases lay between the germline ends. This CDR3 region has 13 residues. The V gene's germline CDR1 is GTSNPN and CDR2 SVGIG (reference sequence). The CDR3, as DNA: TGTGCCTGGAAATCCCGGATGAACACTGAAGCTTTCTTT. This codes for CAWKSRMNTEAFF. Using reference TRBV30 and TRBJ1-1 for the parts outside the CDR3, the full variable domain is SQTIHQWPATLVQPVGSPLSLECTVEGTSNPNLYWYRQAAGRGLQLLFYSVGIGQISSEVPQNLSASRPQDRQFILSSKKLLLSDSGFYLCAWKSRMNTEAFFGQGTRLTVV.

To note about this clone: The junction does not match germline at one end; this may be a read error. This chain uses TRBV28 with TRBJ1-2; no clear D. CDR1 and CDR2 (germline): MDHEN, SYDVKM. The CDR3 is made up of 15 amino acids. This CDR3 reads CASTPLHTSKAGYTF. The CDR3 region has the DNA TGTGCAAGCACCCCCCTACACACGAGTAAGGCTGGCTACACCTTC.

CDR3: CASSSDRVREKLFF. Written as DNA, the CDR3 is TGCGCCAGCAGCTCGGACAGGGTCCGGGAAAAACTGTTTTTT. V is TRBV5-1 and J is TRBJ1-4; 8 nucleotides match TRBD1. The germline V gene encodes CDR1 SGHRS and CDR2 YFSETQ. V shed 3 bases and J 8 bases; nucleotides not matched to a gene: 6. The CDR3 is 14 amino acids.